Following are 21 T cell receptor beta chains from one sample sequenced in a study of blood T cell repertoires in COVID-19. Sequencing used immunoSEQ multiplex PCR; TCRdb keeps in-frame clones, though not all of them. The table lists under 300,000 clones, about 86% of them singletons. Sequenced: peripheral blood. The receptors were sampled from a woman in her sixties with active or convalescent COVID-19.

This sequence joins TRBV7-9 and TRBJ2-1, with 9 bases fitting TRBD1. The CDR3 is made up of 13 amino acids. The trim removed 5 bases at V and 14 bases at J, leaving 10 bases unmatched. Germline V gives CDR1 SEHNR, CDR2 FQNEAQ (reference sequence). The CDR3 sequence is CASSEILRDREFF. DNA of the CDR3: TGTGCCAGCAGCGAAATCCTCCGGGACAGGGAGTTCTTC.

In this sample, this clone turned up a few times. The genes are TRBV3-1 (or the pseudogene TRBV3-2) and TRBJ2-3, with D possibly TRBD2 on 6 matching bases. The ends were cut back, 1 base at V and 8 bases at J, with 10 bases in the middle. CDR1 and CDR2 (germline): LGHDT, YNNKEL (reference sequence). This CDR3 has 13 residues. CDR3 sequence reads: CASSQGEAGTQYF. CDR3 in DNA: TGTGCCAGCAGCCAAGGGGAGGCGGGTACGCAGTATTTT.

This clone was detected only a few times. The rearrangement uses TRBV4-1 and TRBJ1-1; possible D gene TRBD1, 5 bases. V dropped 4 bases and J dropped 3 bases, with 9 bases sitting between them. CDR1 MGHRA and CDR2 YSYEKL come from the germline V gene. The CDR3 sequence is 13 residues long. CDR3: CASSPPGDTEAFF. CDR3 nucleotides: TGCGCCAGCAGCCCCCCGGGGGACACTGAAGCTTTCTTT.

This clone has a single count. The rearrangement uses TRBV6-6 and TRBJ1-5; possible D gene TRBD1, 5 bases. V dropped 4 bases and J dropped 2 bases, with 12 bases sitting between them. The CDR3 extends over 15 amino acids. Germline CDR1 MNHNY, CDR2 SVGAGI (reference sequence). CDR3 nucleotide sequence: TGTGCCAGCAGTTCGGGGGGAGTGGGCAATCAGCCCCAGCATTTT. This translates into CASSSGGVGNQPQHF.

J is TRBJ2-5 and V is TRBV4-1; 7 bases match TRBD1. V gave up 2 bases and J gave up 10 bases; unmatched junction bases: 7. The CDR3 runs to 13 residues. The germline CDR1 and CDR2 sequences are MGHRA and YSYEKL. The CDR3 region has the DNA TGCGCCAGCAGCCAATTGGGACAGAGTGTCCAGTACTTC. This gives the protein CASSQLGQSVQYF.

This chain uses TRBV7-2 with TRBJ2-7; 7 bases map to TRBD1. The V and J ends lost 4 bases and 6 bases, in that order; junction bases with no gene match: 9. Germline values: CDR1 SGHTA, CDR2 FQGNSA. The CDR3 length is 14 residues. The CDR3 loop reads CASSSRQGGVEQYF. The CDR3 DNA reads TGTGCCAGCAGCTCCCGACAGGGTGGCGTCGAGCAGTACTTC.

J is TRBJ2-3 and V is TRBV27, with unresolved D. CDR3 length: 18 residues. From germline, CDR1 is MNHEY and CDR2 SMNVEV (reference sequence). The V end was cut by 4 bases, the J end by 1 base, with 21 bases between. In nucleotides, the CDR3 is TGTGCCAGCAGTTCTGACTCGGAACTGATATCCCGCACAGATACGCAGTATTTT. Amino acid sequence: CASSSDSELISRTDTQYF.

The V call is TRBV3-1 (or the pseudogene TRBV3-2), the J call TRBJ1-6; weak D call: TRBD1 (5 bases). The CDR3 is 19 residues long. The V and J ends lost 1 base and 0 bases respectively, with 16 bases between them. Germline-derived CDR1 and CDR2 are LGHDT and YNNKEL (reference sequence). This CDR3 is CASSQVDSHRHSYNSPLHF. The CDR3 region has the DNA TGTGCCAGCAGCCAAGTTGACTCCCACAGGCACTCCTATAATTCACCCCTCCACTTT.

V and J are TRBV12-3 or TRBV12-4 and TRBJ1-1; weak D call: TRBD1 (6 bases). The CDR3 extends over 11 amino acids. V was shortened by 7 bases and J by 7 bases, with 10 bases between the two germline ends. This CDR3 reads CASTQGLEAFF. The CDR3 nucleotides are TGTGCCAGCACACAGGGCCTTGAAGCTTTCTTT.

The chain links TRBV4-3 to TRBJ1-1; TRBD1 might be the D (6 bases). Germline CDR1 and CDR2: LGHNA and YSLEER. The CDR3 is 15 amino acids. Trimming stripped 3 bases from V and 2 bases from J, with 13 bases between. The DNA of the CDR3 is TGCGCCAGCAGCCAGATGACAGGATTAAACACTGAAGCTTTCTTT. Protein: CASSQMTGLNTEAFF.

CDR3 in amino acids: CASSNRQGGADTQYF. The CDR3, as DNA: TGTGCCAGCAGTAATCGCCAGGGAGGCGCAGATACGCAGTATTTT. This chain links TRBV27 with TRBJ2-3; possibly TRBD2 for D (6 bases). The germline V gene encodes CDR1 MNHEY and CDR2 SMNVEV (reference sequence). This CDR3 region has 15 residues. V dropped 5 bases and J dropped 4 bases, with 16 bases sitting between them.

The chain has TRBV19 and TRBJ2-3; 16 nucleotides agree with TRBD2. The CDR3 length is 19 residues. The trim removed 3 bases at V and 3 bases at J, leaving 9 bases unmatched. CDR1 LNHDA and CDR2 SQIVND come from the germline V gene (reference sequence). In nucleotides, the CDR3 is TGTGCCAGTAGTATGCGCGGGACTAGCGGGGGGGCGGTTACAGATACGCAGTATTTT. This gives the protein CASSMRGTSGGAVTDTQYF.

The CDR3 loop reads CASSPRQANTEAFF. In nucleotides, the CDR3 is TGTGCCAGCAGCCCTAGACAGGCGAACACTGAAGCTTTCTTT. The rearrangement uses TRBV5-5 and TRBJ1-1, with D maybe TRBD1 (6 bases). V was clipped by 4 bases and J by 1 base, with 11 bases between them. CDR1 is SGHKS, CDR2 YYEKEE, per germline (reference sequence). There are 14 residues in the CDR3.

This clone came up a few times. The chain has TRBV12-5 and TRBJ2-3; D perhaps matches TRBD2 (6 bases). Germline assignment: CDR1 LGHNT and CDR2 FRNRAP. This CDR3 spans 15 amino acids. V was trimmed by 6 bases and J by 1 base, leaving 14 bases between them. The chain's CDR3 is CASGNGGSRTDTQYF. CDR3 DNA: TGTGCTAGTGGGAATGGGGGGAGCCGCACAGATACGCAGTATTTT.

The V and J genes are TRBV6-2 or TRBV6-3 and TRBJ2-1, with TRBD2 as a possible D gene (6 bases). The CDR3 spans 14 residues. V was shortened by 4 bases and J by 3 bases, with 10 bases between the two germline ends. Per germline, CDR1 MNHEY and CDR2 SVGEGT. CDR3 nucleotides: TGTGCCAGCAGTTTCGGAGCGGGCTACAATGAGCAGTTCTTC. Amino acids: CASSFGAGYNEQFF.

The V call is TRBV30, the J call TRBJ2-5; 7 nucleotides agree with TRBD2. CDR3 size: 14 residues. The germline CDR1 and CDR2 sequences are GTSNPN and SVGIG (reference sequence). V dropped 2 bases and J dropped 1; count of bases not matched to a gene: 4. The CDR3 sequence is CAWSFSGFQETQYF. As DNA, the CDR3 is TGTGCCTGGAGTTTTAGCGGGTTCCAAGAGACCCAGTACTTC.

This chain links TRBV6-1 with TRBJ1-1, with 7 bases that match TRBD1. The CDR3 spans 15 residues. The ends lost 3 bases at V and 7 bases at J; junction bases unmatched: 11. The germline V gene encodes CDR1 MNHNS and CDR2 SASEGT. The CDR3 spells CASSDPATGTSEAFF. The CDR3 nucleotides are TGTGCCAGCAGTGACCCCGCGACAGGGACCAGTGAAGCTTTCTTT.

The V and J genes are TRBV29-1 and TRBJ2-7; D perhaps matches TRBD2 (7 bases). Germline-derived CDR1 and CDR2 are SQVTM and ANQGSEA. The length of the CDR3 is 13 residues. Trimming removed 6 bases from V and 5 bases from J, with 17 bases in between. The CDR3 loop is CSVSGGRGNEQYF. DNA for the CDR3: TGCAGCGTGTCGGGAGGCAGGGGTAACGAGCAGTACTTC.

This chain uses TRBV5-1 with TRBJ2-1; D perhaps matches TRBD2 (7 bases). The V end lost 7 bases, the J end lost 0 bases, and 14 bases lay between the germline ends. Germline CDR1 and CDR2: SGHRS and YFSETQ. This CDR3 region has 15 residues. The CDR3 loop reads CASWRGGSSYNEQFF. The CDR3 DNA reads TGCGCCAGCTGGAGGGGGGGAAGCTCCTACAATGAGCAGTTCTTC.

This clone was detected only a few times. The rearrangement joins TRBV6-5 to TRBJ1-1, with 7 bases matching TRBD1. The CDR3 has 15 amino acids. With V trimmed by 4 bases and J by 1 base, 6 bases remained unmatched. Per germline, CDR1 MNHEY and CDR2 SVGAGI. CDR3: CASSLQGFGNTEAFF. The CDR3 nucleotides read TGTGCCAGCAGTTTACAGGGGTTCGGGAACACTGAAGCTTTCTTT.

The V and J genes are TRBV6-1 and TRBJ1-2, with 9 bases fitting TRBD1. Germline V gene data show CDR1 as MNHNS and CDR2 as SASEGT. J was trimmed by 5 bases and V by 0 bases; bases with no gene match: 7. The CDR3 is made up of 16 amino acids. CDR3 region: CASSEALGTGSYGYTF. The CDR3 DNA reads TGTGCCAGCAGTGAAGCGCTGGGGACAGGGTCTTATGGCTACACCTTC.